The clone carrying this T cell receptor (beta chain) came up many times. The CDR3 covers 14 residues. CDR1 MNHEY and CDR2 SVGEGT come from the germline V gene. Unmatched junction bases numbered 6, after V lost 6 bases and J lost 3 bases. The data were taken from a study of T cells in Graves' hyperthyroidism and ophthalmopathy. The source material, RNA transcripts, was used to amplify TCR beta CDR3 regions. First-round RT-PCR of the TCR CDR3 relied on the HTBI primer set. From the multiplex PCR reads, TCRdb called clonotypes with MiXCR, one entry per CDR3 protein. The data show around 600,000 distinct CDR3 sequences, more than 15% seen once.

Material: blood. V usage is TRBV6-2 or TRBV6-3 and J usage is TRBJ2-7, with 9 bases identical to TRBD2. This TCR came from a woman aged 25 to 39 with Graves' hyperthyroidism. The CDR3 region is CASRDSGRSYEQYF. As DNA, the CDR3 is TGTGCCAGCAGAGATAGCGGGAGAAGCTACGAGCAGTACTTC.